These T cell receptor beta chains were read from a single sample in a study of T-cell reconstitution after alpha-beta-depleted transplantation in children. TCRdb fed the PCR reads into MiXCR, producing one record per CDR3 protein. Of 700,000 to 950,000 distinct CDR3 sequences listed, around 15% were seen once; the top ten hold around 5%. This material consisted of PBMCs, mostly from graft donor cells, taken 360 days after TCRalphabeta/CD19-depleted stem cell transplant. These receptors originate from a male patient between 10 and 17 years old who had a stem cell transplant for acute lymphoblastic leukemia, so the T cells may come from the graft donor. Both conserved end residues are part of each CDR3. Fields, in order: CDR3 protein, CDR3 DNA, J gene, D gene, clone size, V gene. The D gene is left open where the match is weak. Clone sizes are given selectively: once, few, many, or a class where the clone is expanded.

CDR3aa: CASSQDLSAFEQYF
CDR3nt: TGCGCCAGCAGCCAAGATTTGTCAGCCTTCGAGCAGTACTTC
j_gene: TRBJ2-7
d_gene: NA
abundance: NA
v_gene: TRBV4-1

CDR3aa: CSARTGTDDYEQYF
CDR3nt: TGCAGTGCTAGAACCGGGACAGATGATTACGAGCAGTACTTC
j_gene: TRBJ2-7
d_gene: TRBD1
abundance: few
v_gene: TRBV20-1

CDR3aa: CSAPEVARPLPYEQYF
CDR3nt: TGCAGTGCTCCCGAGGTCGCGCGGCCCCTCCCCTACGAGCAGTACTTC
j_gene: TRBJ2-7
d_gene: NA
abundance: few
v_gene: TRBV20-1

CDR3aa: CASSITQQGSSYEQYF
CDR3nt: TGTGCCAGTAGTATCACCCAACAGGGGAGCTCCTACGAGCAGTACTTC
j_gene: TRBJ2-7
d_gene: TRBD1
abundance: NA
v_gene: TRBV19

CDR3aa: CASSLRLAGGPTDTQYF
CDR3nt: TGCGCCAGCAGCTTGAGACTAGCGGGAGGGCCGACAGATACGCAGTATTTT
j_gene: TRBJ2-3
d_gene: TRBD2
abundance: few
v_gene: TRBV5-1

CDR3aa: CAGDRGPNTGELFF
CDR3nt: TGTGCCGGAGACAGGGGGCCCAACACCGGGGAGCTGTTTTTT
j_gene: TRBJ2-2
d_gene: TRBD1
abundance: few
v_gene: TRBV7-9

CDR3aa: CASSLRVEGYGYTF
CDR3nt: TGTGCCAGCAGTTTAAGGGTGGAGGGCTATGGCTACACCTTC
j_gene: TRBJ1-2
d_gene: NA
abundance: once
v_gene: TRBV12-3/TRBV12-4

CDR3aa: CATSDLGRRRDRTPYNEQFF
CDR3nt: TGTGCCACCAGTGATTTGGGACGTAGGAGGGACAGGACCCCTTACAATGAGCAGTTCTTC
j_gene: TRBJ2-1
d_gene: TRBD1
abundance: NA
v_gene: TRBV24-1

CDR3aa: CASSSGQRNQPQHF
CDR3nt: TGTGCCAGCAGTTCGGGACAGCGCAATCAGCCCCAGCATTTT
j_gene: TRBJ1-5
d_gene: TRBD1
abundance: many
v_gene: TRBV12-3/TRBV12-4

CDR3aa: CATSESSGLAGVGSYEQYF
CDR3nt: TGTGCCACCAGTGAATCTTCAGGACTAGCGGGAGTGGGCTCCTACGAGCAGTACTTC
j_gene: TRBJ2-7
d_gene: TRBD2
abundance: NA
v_gene: TRBV24-1

CDR3aa: CASSLGGGEEMQYF
CDR3nt: TGCGCCAGCAGCTTGGGAGGGGGTGAAGAGATGCAGTACTTC
j_gene: TRBJ2-7
d_gene: NA
abundance: few
v_gene: TRBV5-1

CDR3aa: CSARDRGLAGVDTQYF
CDR3nt: TGCAGTGCTAGAGACAGGGGACTAGCGGGAGTTGATACGCAGTATTTT
j_gene: TRBJ2-3
d_gene: TRBD2
abundance: many
v_gene: TRBV20-1

CDR3aa: CSARDRVHTLNYGYTF
CDR3nt: TGCAGTGCTAGAGATCGCGTCCACACCCTTAACTATGGCTACACCTTC
j_gene: TRBJ1-2
d_gene: NA
abundance: few
v_gene: TRBV20-1

CDR3aa: CASGTANYGYTF
CDR3nt: TGTGCCAGCGGTACAGCTAACTATGGCTACACCTTC
j_gene: TRBJ1-2
d_gene: NA
abundance: many
v_gene: TRBV28

CDR3aa: CASSAGTGNYEQYF
CDR3nt: TGTGCCAGCAGCGCAGGGACAGGGAACTACGAGCAGTACTTC
j_gene: TRBJ2-7
d_gene: TRBD1
abundance: NA
v_gene: TRBV9

CDR3aa: CASSLFYRDLYEQYF
CDR3nt: TGTGCCAGCAGCTTATTCTACCGGGATCTCTACGAGCAGTACTTC
j_gene: TRBJ2-7
d_gene: NA
abundance: few
v_gene: TRBV7-2

CDR3aa: CASSWAGDQETQYF
CDR3nt: TGTGCCAGTAGCTGGGCAGGGGACCAAGAGACCCAGTACTTC
j_gene: TRBJ2-5
d_gene: NA
abundance: few
v_gene: TRBV19

CDR3aa: CSARVGSGGPDTQYF
CDR3nt: TGCAGTGCTAGAGTCGGTAGCGGGGGGCCAGATACGCAGTATTTT
j_gene: TRBJ2-3
d_gene: TRBD2
abundance: NA
v_gene: TRBV20-1

CDR3aa: CASSPRTSGANEQFF
CDR3nt: TGCGCCAGCAGCCCGCGGACTAGCGGGGCCAATGAGCAGTTCTTC
j_gene: TRBJ2-1
d_gene: TRBD2
abundance: few
v_gene: TRBV4-1

CDR3aa: CASGLWTGDQYF
CDR3nt: TGTGCCAGCGGACTCTGGACGGGGGACCAGTACTTC
j_gene: TRBJ2-5
d_gene: NA
abundance: many
v_gene: TRBV25-1

CDR3aa: CASSLAFGPWDEQFF
CDR3nt: TGTGCCAGCAGCTTGGCATTTGGCCCTTGGGATGAGCAGTTCTTC
j_gene: TRBJ2-1
d_gene: NA
abundance: NA
v_gene: TRBV5-5

CDR3aa: CSARDRRMNTEAFF
CDR3nt: TGCAGTGCTAGAGATAGGCGGATGAACACTGAAGCTTTCTTT
j_gene: TRBJ1-1
d_gene: NA
abundance: few
v_gene: TRBV20-1

CDR3aa: CASSQLGQGGGYTF
CDR3nt: TGCGCCAGCAGCCAACTAGGACAGGGTGGTGGCTACACCTTC
j_gene: TRBJ1-2
d_gene: TRBD1
abundance: NA
v_gene: TRBV4-1

CDR3aa: CAISVAGGPYEQYF
CDR3nt: TGTGCCATCAGCGTAGCGGGAGGGCCATACGAGCAGTACTTC
j_gene: TRBJ2-7
d_gene: TRBD2
abundance: many
v_gene: TRBV10-3

CDR3aa: CASSLEQAYQETQYF
CDR3nt: TGTGCCAGCAGCTTAGAACAGGCCTACCAAGAGACCCAGTACTTC
j_gene: TRBJ2-5
d_gene: NA
abundance: few
v_gene: TRBV7-9

CDR3aa: CASSLAGGSAYNEQFF
CDR3nt: TGTGCCAGCAGCTTAGCGGGCGGGAGCGCTTACAATGAGCAGTTCTTC
j_gene: TRBJ2-1
d_gene: TRBD2
abundance: NA
v_gene: TRBV7-6

CDR3aa: CASSRGAVGYTF
CDR3nt: TGTGCCAGCAGTCGGGGGGCGGTCGGCTACACCTTC
j_gene: TRBJ1-2
d_gene: NA
abundance: few
v_gene: TRBV12-3/TRBV12-4

CDR3aa: CASSIPGLAGGSADTQYF
CDR3nt: TGTGCCAGCAGCATCCCGGGACTAGCGGGAGGGTCGGCAGATACGCAGTATTTT
j_gene: TRBJ2-3
d_gene: TRBD2
abundance: many
v_gene: TRBV9

CDR3aa: CAISVGTLGEQYF
CDR3nt: TGTGCCATCAGTGTGGGGACGCTAGGCGAGCAGTACTTC
j_gene: TRBJ2-7
d_gene: NA
abundance: NA
v_gene: TRBV10-3

CDR3aa: CASRRDRGHEQFF
CDR3nt: TGTGCCAGCAGACGCGACAGGGGGCATGAGCAGTTCTTC
j_gene: TRBJ2-1
d_gene: TRBD1
abundance: NA
v_gene: TRBV12-3/TRBV12-4

CDR3aa: CASSLKSHRELFF
CDR3nt: TGTGCCAGCAGCTTAAAGTCCCATAGGGAGCTGTTTTTT
j_gene: TRBJ2-2
d_gene: NA
abundance: many
v_gene: TRBV7-3

CDR3aa: CASSSQGANSGSPYEQYF
CDR3nt: TGTGCCAGCAGTTCACAGGGGGCGAATAGCGGGAGTCCTTACGAGCAGTACTTC
j_gene: TRBJ2-7
d_gene: NA
abundance: NA
v_gene: TRBV12-3/TRBV12-4

CDR3aa: CAISPGQGNPGALYNEQFF
CDR3nt: TGTGCCATCAGCCCGGGACAGGGAAACCCCGGGGCCCTATACAATGAGCAGTTCTTC
j_gene: TRBJ2-1
d_gene: TRBD1
abundance: few
v_gene: TRBV10-3

CDR3aa: CASTKPRAGELFF
CDR3nt: TGTGCCAGCACCAAACCGAGGGCCGGGGAGCTGTTTTTT
j_gene: TRBJ2-2
d_gene: NA
abundance: few
v_gene: TRBV9

CDR3aa: CASSDSGFWEKLFF
CDR3nt: TGTGCCAGCAGCGATTCAGGGTTCTGGGAAAAACTGTTTTTT
j_gene: TRBJ1-4
d_gene: NA
abundance: NA
v_gene: TRBV6-2/TRBV6-3

CDR3aa: CASSPTGSSYNSPLHF
CDR3nt: TGTGCCAGCAGTCCGACAGGATCCTCCTATAATTCACCCCTCCACTTT
j_gene: TRBJ1-6
d_gene: NA
abundance: many
v_gene: TRBV6-1

CDR3aa: CASSFAGGGGNEQFF
CDR3nt: TGTGCCAGCAGTTTCGCGGGAGGAGGGGGCAATGAGCAGTTCTTC
j_gene: TRBJ2-1
d_gene: TRBD2
abundance: many
v_gene: TRBV12-3/TRBV12-4

CDR3aa: CASSLSRENTEAFF
CDR3nt: TGTGCCAGCAGCTTATCCCGGGAGAACACTGAAGCTTTCTTT
j_gene: TRBJ1-1
d_gene: NA
abundance: NA
v_gene: TRBV7-9

CDR3aa: CASSGGHNEQFF
CDR3nt: TGTGCCAGCAGTGGGGGGCACAATGAGCAGTTCTTC
j_gene: TRBJ2-1
d_gene: NA
abundance: few
v_gene: TRBV25-1